Listed below are T cell receptor beta chains from one sample, sequenced in a study of response to subunit inactivated influenza vaccine. Each CDR3 protein is one row after TCRdb ran MiXCR on the RT-PCR reads. Of about 520,000 distinct CDR3 sequences in the sample, approximately 24% were seen once. The sequencing here drew on CD4+ T cells sorted from PBMCs, taken approximately 5 days after vaccination. All receptors come from a man aged 50-60 years who received an inactivated influenza vaccine. CDR3s include the opening cysteine and the closing phenylalanine or tryptophan. D genes are given only for firm matches. Size tells how often a clone was seen (once, few, many) or the class of an expanded clone, and some rows leave it out.

v_gene: TRBV6-1; d_gene: -; j_gene: TRBJ1-4; abundance: few; CDR3nt: TGTGCCAGCACCCAACACGCCGGGGACGGAAAACTGTTTTTT; CDR3aa: CASTQHAGDGKLFF
v_gene: TRBV20-1; d_gene: TRBD2; j_gene: TRBJ2-1; abundance: -; CDR3nt: TGCAGTGTACCCCCTAGCGGGAGGAATGAGCAGTTCTTC; CDR3aa: CSVPPSGRNEQFF
v_gene: TRBV9; d_gene: -; j_gene: TRBJ1-4; abundance: few; CDR3nt: TGTGCCAGCAGCGTGGGGACGGTGGCGAATGAAAAACTGTTTTTT; CDR3aa: CASSVGTVANEKLFF
v_gene: TRBV5-1; d_gene: -; j_gene: TRBJ2-7; abundance: few; CDR3nt: TGCGCCAGCAAACAGCGTCCTCCCTACGAGCAGTACTTC; CDR3aa: CASKQRPPYEQYF
v_gene: TRBV20-1; d_gene: -; j_gene: TRBJ2-3; abundance: -; CDR3nt: TGCAGTGCTAGCCCAGCCGGGAGTAGCACAGATACGCAGTATTTT; CDR3aa: CSASPAGSSTDTQYF
v_gene: TRBV12-3/TRBV12-4; d_gene: -; j_gene: TRBJ2-3; abundance: -; CDR3nt: TGTGCCAGCAGCCGAAACTCGGCTTCGCAGTATTTT; CDR3aa: CASSRNSASQYF
v_gene: TRBV10-2; d_gene: TRBD1; j_gene: TRBJ2-5; abundance: -; CDR3nt: TGCGCCAGCAGACAGACAGGGGGCTGGGGAGAGACCCAGTACTTC; CDR3aa: CASRQTGGWGETQYF
v_gene: TRBV7-9; d_gene: TRBD2; j_gene: TRBJ2-3; abundance: few; CDR3nt: TGTGCCAGCAGCTTAGTTAGCGGGGAACTCACAGATACGCAGTATTTT; CDR3aa: CASSLVSGELTDTQYF
v_gene: TRBV10-3; d_gene: TRBD2; j_gene: TRBJ2-5; abundance: few; CDR3nt: TGTGCCATCAGTGAGGGGACTAGCGGGGGATGGGAGACCCAGTACTTC; CDR3aa: CAISEGTSGGWETQYF
v_gene: TRBV4-3; d_gene: TRBD2; j_gene: TRBJ2-2; abundance: few; CDR3nt: TGCGCCAGCAGCCAAGGGGAGGGCCCAGGGACCGGGGAGCTGTTTTTT; CDR3aa: CASSQGEGPGTGELFF
v_gene: TRBV19; d_gene: TRBD1; j_gene: TRBJ1-5; abundance: few; CDR3nt: TGTGCCAGTAGATCCGGGACAGGGGTTGAGCAGCCCCAGCATTTT; CDR3aa: CASRSGTGVEQPQHF
v_gene: TRBV12-3/TRBV12-4; d_gene: -; j_gene: TRBJ1-2; abundance: -; CDR3nt: TGTGCCAGCCCGCCTAACCGGGGGGCTTGCTATGGCTACACCTTC; CDR3aa: CASPPNRGACYGYTF
v_gene: TRBV4-3; d_gene: TRBD2; j_gene: TRBJ2-7; abundance: many; CDR3nt: TGCGCCAGCAGCCCGACTAGCGGTTTCTACGAGCAGTACTTC; CDR3aa: CASSPTSGFYEQYF
v_gene: TRBV20-1; d_gene: -; j_gene: TRBJ1-5; abundance: -; CDR3nt: TGCAGTGCTAGAGATCATAAGGGCCATCAGCCCCAGCATTTT; CDR3aa: CSARDHKGHQPQHF
v_gene: TRBV6-5; d_gene: -; j_gene: TRBJ2-7; abundance: -; CDR3nt: TGTGCCAGCAGTTACAGTCGCAGCTCCTACGAGCAGTACTTC; CDR3aa: CASSYSRSSYEQYF
v_gene: TRBV7-6; d_gene: -; j_gene: TRBJ2-7; abundance: -; CDR3nt: TGTGCCAGCAGCTCCTCACGGTTTAGGTACGAGCAGTACTTC; CDR3aa: CASSSSRFRYEQYF
v_gene: TRBV29-1; d_gene: -; j_gene: TRBJ1-1; abundance: many; CDR3nt: TGCAGCGGAGGACGGTTGAACACTGAAGCTTTCTTT; CDR3aa: CSGGRLNTEAFF
v_gene: TRBV4-3; d_gene: -; j_gene: TRBJ2-7; abundance: few; CDR3nt: TGCGCCAGCAGCCGAAGTTTAACCGACAGTTACGAGCAGTACTTC; CDR3aa: CASSRSLTDSYEQYF
v_gene: TRBV6-1; d_gene: -; j_gene: TRBJ2-7; abundance: -; CDR3nt: TGTGCCAGCAGTGAAGTGTCAGGAGTCGAGCAGTACTTC; CDR3aa: CASSEVSGVEQYF
v_gene: TRBV5-1; d_gene: -; j_gene: TRBJ1-1; abundance: many; CDR3nt: TGCGCCAGCAGCGCCGGGACCGCGAACACTGAAGCTTTCTTT; CDR3aa: CASSAGTANTEAFF
v_gene: TRBV11-2; d_gene: -; j_gene: TRBJ2-5; abundance: few; CDR3nt: TGTGCCAGCAGCCCCTCCAAGGCCCAGTACTTC; CDR3aa: CASSPSKAQYF
v_gene: TRBV5-1; d_gene: TRBD1; j_gene: TRBJ2-5; abundance: once; CDR3nt: TGCGCCAGCAGGGGACAGGGACTAAATTGGGAGACCCAGTACTTC; CDR3aa: CASRGQGLNWETQYF
v_gene: TRBV7-9; d_gene: TRBD2; j_gene: TRBJ2-5; abundance: -; CDR3nt: TGTGCCAGCAGCTTAGGACAGCCAGCGGGGGAGACCCAGTACTTC; CDR3aa: CASSLGQPAGETQYF
v_gene: TRBV19; d_gene: TRBD2; j_gene: TRBJ2-7; abundance: once; CDR3nt: TGTGCCAGTAGTATAAGTGGGACTAGCGGGAGCGAGCAGTACTTC; CDR3aa: CASSISGTSGSEQYF
v_gene: TRBV2; d_gene: TRBD1; j_gene: TRBJ1-5; abundance: few; CDR3nt: TGTGCCAGCAGCTACCGGGACAGGGGGAATCAGCCCCAGCATTTT; CDR3aa: CASSYRDRGNQPQHF
v_gene: TRBV12-3/TRBV12-4; d_gene: TRBD1; j_gene: TRBJ1-2; abundance: -; CDR3nt: TGTGCCAGCAGACAGGGGGCTGGGTATGGCTACACCTTC; CDR3aa: CASRQGAGYGYTF
v_gene: TRBV20-1; d_gene: -; j_gene: TRBJ2-1; abundance: -; CDR3nt: TGCAGTGCTAGTTACGGCAACTCCTACAATGAGCAGTTCTTC; CDR3aa: CSASYGNSYNEQFF
v_gene: TRBV5-5; d_gene: TRBD1; j_gene: TRBJ2-7; abundance: few; CDR3nt: TGTGCCAGCAGACCGGGACAGGGTGTTTACGAGCAGTACTTC; CDR3aa: CASRPGQGVYEQYF
v_gene: TRBV28; d_gene: -; j_gene: TRBJ1-1; abundance: -; CDR3nt: TGTGCCAGCACCCCAGGGGTGACTGAAGCTTTCTTT; CDR3aa: CASTPGVTEAFF
v_gene: TRBV20-1; d_gene: TRBD1; j_gene: TRBJ1-1; abundance: -; CDR3nt: TGCAGTGCGACGGACAGGGTTTTCACTGAAGCTTTCTTT; CDR3aa: CSATDRVFTEAFF
v_gene: TRBV6-1; d_gene: TRBD1; j_gene: TRBJ2-7; abundance: once; CDR3nt: TGTGCCAGCAGCCACATTTCGACAGGGGAGCAGTACTTC; CDR3aa: CASSHISTGEQYF
v_gene: TRBV20-1; d_gene: -; j_gene: TRBJ2-7; abundance: few; CDR3nt: TGCAGTGCTAGCCCTCTCGACAGAGCCTACGAGCAGTACTTC; CDR3aa: CSASPLDRAYEQYF
v_gene: TRBV4-2; d_gene: -; j_gene: TRBJ2-7; abundance: few; CDR3nt: TGTGCCAGCAGCACAACAGGGATCGGAACCTACGAGCAGTACTTC; CDR3aa: CASSTTGIGTYEQYF
v_gene: TRBV7-2; d_gene: TRBD1; j_gene: TRBJ1-1; abundance: few; CDR3nt: TGTGCCAGCAGCTTATTCGGACAGGGTTCGTACACTGAAGCTTTCTTT; CDR3aa: CASSLFGQGSYTEAFF
v_gene: TRBV4-3; d_gene: TRBD1; j_gene: TRBJ2-7; abundance: once; CDR3nt: TGCGCCAGCAGCCAAGGACTGACAGGGTTCGGCGAGCAGTACTTC; CDR3aa: CASSQGLTGFGEQYF
v_gene: TRBV4-2; d_gene: -; j_gene: TRBJ2-5; abundance: few; CDR3nt: TGTGCCAGCAGCCCTATAGGGCCCTGGGGGCAAGAGACCCAGTACTTC; CDR3aa: CASSPIGPWGQETQYF
v_gene: TRBV6-2/TRBV6-3; d_gene: -; j_gene: TRBJ2-5; abundance: -; CDR3nt: TGTGCCAGCAGTTACTCGAGTGGGAGACTCCGGGAGCAAGGGACCCAGTACTTC; CDR3aa: CASSYSSGRLREQGTQYF
v_gene: TRBV12-3/TRBV12-4; d_gene: TRBD2; j_gene: TRBJ2-1; abundance: -; CDR3nt: TGTGCCAGCAGTCCTCAGAGCCTAGCGGGGGTCTACAATGAGCAGTTCTTC; CDR3aa: CASSPQSLAGVYNEQFF
v_gene: TRBV29-1; d_gene: -; j_gene: TRBJ2-5; abundance: -; CDR3nt: TGCAGCGTTGAGCCATTCAGGGAAGAGACCCAGTACTTC; CDR3aa: CSVEPFREETQYF
v_gene: TRBV7-9; d_gene: TRBD1; j_gene: TRBJ1-5; abundance: -; CDR3nt: TGTGCCAGCAGCCGGGACAGTCCTAGCAATCAGCCCCAGCATTTT; CDR3aa: CASSRDSPSNQPQHF
v_gene: TRBV4-1; d_gene: -; j_gene: TRBJ1-2; abundance: many; CDR3nt: TGCGCCAGCAGCCAAGGTCACGGACAATACCATGGCTACACCTTC; CDR3aa: CASSQGHGQYHGYTF
v_gene: TRBV6-1; d_gene: TRBD1; j_gene: TRBJ1-3; abundance: -; CDR3nt: TGTGCCAGCAGCGGGACAGCGAGAAACACCATATATTTT; CDR3aa: CASSGTARNTIYF
v_gene: TRBV6-2/TRBV6-3; d_gene: -; j_gene: TRBJ2-7; abundance: -; CDR3nt: TGTGCCAGCAGTCTGTCTGCACCCAGGATTTACGAGCAGTACTTC; CDR3aa: CASSLSAPRIYEQYF
v_gene: TRBV5-1; d_gene: -; j_gene: TRBJ2-3; abundance: -; CDR3nt: TGCGCCAGCAGCTTGGAGGTGGGGAGCACAGATACGCAGTATTTT; CDR3aa: CASSLEVGSTDTQYF
v_gene: TRBV27; d_gene: TRBD2; j_gene: TRBJ2-2; abundance: few; CDR3nt: TGTGCCAGCAGCTCCCTGGAGGTAGCGGGGGTCACCGGGGAGCTGTTTTTT; CDR3aa: CASSSLEVAGVTGELFF
v_gene: TRBV5-1; d_gene: TRBD1; j_gene: TRBJ2-1; abundance: many; CDR3nt: TGCGCCAGCAGCTTGGAATCGTGGACAGGGTACAATGAGCAGTTCTTC; CDR3aa: CASSLESWTGYNEQFF
v_gene: TRBV5-1; d_gene: TRBD2; j_gene: TRBJ2-3; abundance: few; CDR3nt: TGCGCCAGCAGCTTGGAGGTACTAGCGGGAACAGATACGCAGTATTTT; CDR3aa: CASSLEVLAGTDTQYF
v_gene: TRBV7-8; d_gene: TRBD2; j_gene: TRBJ2-6; abundance: few; CDR3nt: TGTGCCAGCAGCTTAGGGGCCTTAGGACTAGCCCGGTCTGGGGCCAACGTCCTGACTTTC; CDR3aa: CASSLGALGLARSGANVLTF
v_gene: TRBV5-6; d_gene: TRBD2; j_gene: TRBJ2-1; abundance: few; CDR3nt: TGTGCCAGCAGCTTGGGCCCTGGGACTAGCGGGAGGAGTCCCTACAATGAGCAGTTCTTC; CDR3aa: CASSLGPGTSGRSPYNEQFF
v_gene: TRBV12-3/TRBV12-4; d_gene: TRBD1; j_gene: TRBJ1-5; abundance: few; CDR3nt: TGTGCCAGCAGTTTATCTTGGACAGGAGGCAATCAGCCCCAGCATTTT; CDR3aa: CASSLSWTGGNQPQHF
v_gene: TRBV5-1; d_gene: -; j_gene: TRBJ2-1; abundance: -; CDR3nt: TGCGCCAGCAGCATGTGGCTATCAGGATCCTACAATGAGCAGTTCTTC; CDR3aa: CASSMWLSGSYNEQFF
v_gene: TRBV20-1; d_gene: -; j_gene: TRBJ2-3; abundance: few; CDR3nt: TGCAGTGCTAGAGATTTAGTCTACACAGATACGCAGTATTTT; CDR3aa: CSARDLVYTDTQYF
v_gene: TRBV20-1; d_gene: -; j_gene: TRBJ1-6; abundance: few; CDR3nt: TGCAGTGCTAGCGGGCAGGCACGAAATTCACCCCTCCACTTT; CDR3aa: CSASGQARNSPLHF
v_gene: TRBV12-3/TRBV12-4; d_gene: -; j_gene: TRBJ1-1; abundance: many; CDR3nt: TGTGCCAGCAGCTCGGGACGGGACACTGAAGCTTTCTTT; CDR3aa: CASSSGRDTEAFF
v_gene: TRBV6-2/TRBV6-3; d_gene: -; j_gene: TRBJ2-7; abundance: -; CDR3nt: TGTGCCAGCAGTTCGGGCCACTTCGCCAGGGGCTACGAGCAGTACTTC; CDR3aa: CASSSGHFARGYEQYF
v_gene: TRBV6-5; d_gene: TRBD2; j_gene: TRBJ2-1; abundance: few; CDR3nt: TGTGCCAGCAGTTACTCGACTAGCGGGGGCCTAGAGCAGTTCTTC; CDR3aa: CASSYSTSGGLEQFF
v_gene: TRBV7-2; d_gene: TRBD2; j_gene: TRBJ2-7; abundance: few; CDR3nt: TGTGCCAGCAGCCTTGGACTAGCGGGTGAACTTCCCTACGAGCAGTACTTC; CDR3aa: CASSLGLAGELPYEQYF
v_gene: TRBV6-6; d_gene: -; j_gene: TRBJ1-1; abundance: -; CDR3nt: TGTGCCAGCAGTGGGGGTAGGGGTGAAGCTTTCTTT; CDR3aa: CASSGGRGEAFF
v_gene: TRBV7-8; d_gene: -; j_gene: TRBJ2-5; abundance: -; CDR3nt: TGTGCCAGCAGCTTACGGTGGGGTCAAGAGACCCAGTACTTC; CDR3aa: CASSLRWGQETQYF
v_gene: TRBV6-1; d_gene: -; j_gene: TRBJ1-1; abundance: -; CDR3nt: TGTGCCAGCAGACCCCCGGGACCCGACACTGAAGCTTTCTTT; CDR3aa: CASRPPGPDTEAFF